These T cell receptor beta chains were read from a single sample in a study of beta chain features in type 1 diabetes. TCRdb's table, derived via immunoSEQ multiplex PCR, lists solely in-frame clones and lacks some. The data hold about 360,000 clones, with roughly 12% observed a single time. Sequencing input: naive CD4+ T cells from blood. These receptors were collected from a man aged 18 to 30 in good health. Each CDR3 is given with its conserved first and last residue. The D gene is left open where the match is weak. A row's size may be missing; if present it is once, few, many or a size class.

D gene	clone size	J gene	V gene	CDR3 protein	CDR3 DNA
TRBD1	NA	TRBJ2-3	TRBV2	CASSMTGVLSDTQYF	TGTGCCAGCAGCATGACAGGGGTATTGTCAGATACGCAGTATTTT
TRBD2	NA	TRBJ2-6	TRBV7-9	CASTVGGAGANVLTF	TGTGCCAGCACCGTGGGGGGGGCTGGGGCCAACGTCCTGACTTTC
NA	NA	TRBJ2-7	TRBV30	CAWSVLRGASEQYF	TGTGCCTGGAGTGTATTACGGGGGGCATCCGAGCAGTACTTC
TRBD2	few	TRBJ2-1	TRBV7-3	CASSFSAGGFYNEQFF	TGTGCCAGCAGCTTCTCAGCGGGGGGGTTCTACAATGAGCAGTTCTTC
NA	few	TRBJ1-5	TRBV4-2	CASSTRDNQPQHF	TGTGCCAGCAGCACTCGGGACAATCAGCCCCAGCATTTT
TRBD2	NA	TRBJ2-5	TRBV27	CASSRLAGGAGETQYF	TGTGCCAGCAGTCGACTAGCGGGAGGGGCAGGAGAGACCCAGTACTTC
NA	few	TRBJ1-1	TRBV20-1	CSARLYEAFF	TGCAGTGCTAGGCTATATGAAGCTTTCTTT
TRBD2	NA	TRBJ2-4	TRBV4-3	CASSQDRGGVVKNIQYF	TGCGCCAGCAGCCAAGATCGGGGGGGGGTAGTCAAAAACATTCAGTACTTC
TRBD1	NA	TRBJ2-5	TRBV28	CASSSWTGSRQETQYF	TGTGCCAGCAGCTCCTGGACAGGGAGTAGGCAAGAGACCCAGTACTTC
NA	few	TRBJ2-7	TRBV5-1	CASSLAQIHEQYF	TGCGCCAGCAGCTTGGCACAGATCCACGAGCAGTACTTC
NA	few	TRBJ2-7	TRBV10-3	CAISDKVLGGEQYF	TGTGCCATCAGTGATAAGGTCTTAGGGGGCGAGCAGTACTTC
TRBD1	NA	TRBJ2-5	TRBV18	CASSRPGTGGETQYF	TGTGCCAGCTCGCGCCCCGGGACAGGGGGAGAGACCCAGTACTTC
TRBD2	NA	TRBJ2-3	TRBV9	CASSPTSGGPDTQYF	TGTGCCAGCAGCCCCACTAGCGGGGGGCCGGATACGCAGTATTTT
TRBD2	few	TRBJ2-7	TRBV4-3	CASSQTLAGGRYYEQYF	TGCGCCAGCAGCCAGACCTTAGCGGGGGGGCGCTACTACGAGCAGTACTTC
TRBD1	few	TRBJ1-1	TRBV7-3	CASSIPGQGPNTEAFF	TGTGCCAGCAGCATACCAGGACAGGGGCCGAACACTGAAGCTTTCTTT
NA	NA	TRBJ2-6	TRBV7-2	CASSSRFSSGANVLTF	TGTGCCAGCAGCTCCCGATTCAGCTCTGGGGCCAACGTCCTGACTTTC
TRBD2	NA	TRBJ2-1	TRBV11-2	CASSFTASGANEQFF	TGTGCCAGCAGCTTTACGGCTAGCGGGGCTAATGAGCAGTTCTTC
NA	NA	TRBJ1-5	TRBV6-1	CASSAHSQGRSNQPQHF	TGTGCCAGCAGTGCGCACTCTCAGGGGCGTAGCAATCAGCCCCAGCATTTT
NA	NA	TRBJ2-5	TRBV6-5	CASTRLETQYF	TGTGCCAGCACTAGGTTAGAGACCCAGTACTTC
NA	NA	TRBJ2-7	TRBV18	CASSPTVTYEQYF	TGTGCCAGCTCACCAACAGTAACCTACGAGCAGTACTTC
NA	NA	TRBJ2-1	TRBV6-5	CASKAGHNEQFF	TGTGCCAGCAAAGCAGGCCACAATGAGCAGTTCTTC
TRBD2	NA	TRBJ2-3	TRBV4-2	CASSQDGTSGFTDTQYF	TGTGCCAGCAGCCAAGACGGGACTAGCGGATTCACAGATACGCAGTATTTT
TRBD2	few	TRBJ2-7	TRBV7-2	CASSSWTSGYEQYF	TGTGCCAGCAGCTCATGGACTAGCGGCTACGAGCAGTACTTC
NA	NA	TRBJ1-1	TRBV30	CAWREYTEAFF	TGTGCCTGGAGAGAGTACACTGAAGCTTTCTTT
TRBD1	few	TRBJ2-1	TRBV9	CASSVYLGGADEQFF	TGTGCCAGCAGCGTATACTTAGGGGGCGCGGATGAGCAGTTCTTC
NA	few	TRBJ1-5	TRBV5-1	CASSSGDSNQPQHF	TGCGCCAGCAGCTCGGGAGATAGCAATCAGCCCCAGCATTTT